This is a list of T cell receptor beta chains from one sample in a study of blood T cells in healthy people across ages. Each CDR3 protein gets one entry after TCRdb re-called the 5' RACE reads with MiXCR. The sample has 1.5 million to 2 million distinct CDR3 sequences; about 30% are singletons. The source material was blood. Receptors were obtained from a woman between 25 and 40 years old in good health. The CDR3 runs from the conserved cysteine through the conserved F or W. A D gene is named only where the DNA matches it firmly. Clone size appears in some rows only: once, few, many, or a class for an expanded clone.

CDR3 length,clone size,D gene,J gene,V gene,CDR3 protein,CDR3 DNA
15,.,.,TRBJ2-3,TRBV4-3,CASSQGWGTADTQYF,TGCGCCAGCAGCCAAGGTTGGGGTACGGCCGATACGCAGTATTTT
15,many,.,TRBJ2-2,TRBV12-3/TRBV12-4,CASSLGTLNTGELFF,TGTGCCAGCAGTTTAGGGACTCTGAACACCGGGGAGCTGTTTTTT
14,many,.,TRBJ2-5,TRBV2,CASSEERGSETQYF,TGTGCCAGCAGTGAAGAAAGGGGGTCTGAGACCCAGTACTTC
15,.,TRBD1,TRBJ2-7,TRBV11-1,CASSPRGTGKNEQYF,TGTGCCAGCAGCCCGAGGGGGACAGGGAAAAACGAGCAGTACTTC
15,few,TRBD1,TRBJ2-4,TRBV12-3/TRBV12-4,CASSARQGSKNIQDF,TGTGCCAGCAGTGCCCGACAGGGATCCAAAAACATTCAGGACTTC
13,many,.,TRBJ2-7,TRBV12-3/TRBV12-4,CASTSAGRREQYF,TGTGCCAGCACCTCCGCGGGGCGGAGGGAGCAGTACTTC
15,many,TRBD2,TRBJ2-7,TRBV3-1,CASSQTGTRLYEQYF,TGTGCCAGCAGCCAGACCGGGACTAGGCTCTACGAGCAGTACTTC
13,few,TRBD2,TRBJ2-7,TRBV12-3/TRBV12-4,CASSREGHYEQYF,TGTGCCAGCAGCCGGGAGGGACACTACGAGCAGTACTTC
13,few,.,TRBJ1-4,TRBV5-1,CASMYGPNEKLFF,TGCGCCAGCATGTACGGACCTAATGAAAAACTGTTTTTT
13,many,.,TRBJ1-2,TRBV12-3/TRBV12-4,CASSPFEAHGYTF,TGTGCCAGCAGCCCATTTGAGGCTCATGGCTACACCTTC
15,many,.,TRBJ2-5,TRBV24-1,CATSDLSWGMETQYF,TGTGCCACCAGTGATTTGTCTTGGGGAATGGAGACCCAGTACTTC
13,few,.,TRBJ2-1,TRBV12-3/TRBV12-4,CASSFWPQGGQFF,TGTGCCAGCAGCTTCTGGCCCCAAGGGGGGCAGTTCTTC
16,many,.,TRBJ2-5,TRBV28,CASSLDGSGIEETQYF,TGTGCCAGCAGTTTAGATGGTAGCGGTATTGAAGAGACCCAGTACTTC
15,.,.,TRBJ1-1,TRBV5-1,CASSPRGTMNTEAFF,TGCGCCAGCAGCCCCAGGGGTACCATGAACACTGAAGCTTTCTTT
15,many,TRBD2,TRBJ2-1,TRBV7-2,CASSFTSGRANEQFF,TGTGCCAGCAGTTTTACTAGCGGAAGGGCTAACGAGCAGTTCTTC
11,.,TRBD1,TRBJ1-6,TRBV5-1,CASSEQGTLHF,TGCGCCAGCAGCGAACAGGGGACTCTCCACTTT